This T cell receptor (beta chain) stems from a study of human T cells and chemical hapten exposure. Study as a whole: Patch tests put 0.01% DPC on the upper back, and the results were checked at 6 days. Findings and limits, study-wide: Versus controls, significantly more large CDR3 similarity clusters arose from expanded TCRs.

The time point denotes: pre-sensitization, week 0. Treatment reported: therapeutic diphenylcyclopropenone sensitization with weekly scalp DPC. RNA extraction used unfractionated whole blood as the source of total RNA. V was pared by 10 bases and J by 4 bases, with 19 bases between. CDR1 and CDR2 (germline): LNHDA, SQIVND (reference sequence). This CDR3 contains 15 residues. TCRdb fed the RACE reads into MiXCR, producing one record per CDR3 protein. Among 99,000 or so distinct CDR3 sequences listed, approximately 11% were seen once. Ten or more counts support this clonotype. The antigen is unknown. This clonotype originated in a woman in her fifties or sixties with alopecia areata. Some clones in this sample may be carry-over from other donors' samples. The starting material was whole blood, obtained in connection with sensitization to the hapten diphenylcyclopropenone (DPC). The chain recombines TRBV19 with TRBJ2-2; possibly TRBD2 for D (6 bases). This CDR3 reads CAILLRGLGTGELFF. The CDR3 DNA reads TGTGCCATTCTCCTGCGGGGACTGGGCACCGGGGAGCTGTTTTTT.